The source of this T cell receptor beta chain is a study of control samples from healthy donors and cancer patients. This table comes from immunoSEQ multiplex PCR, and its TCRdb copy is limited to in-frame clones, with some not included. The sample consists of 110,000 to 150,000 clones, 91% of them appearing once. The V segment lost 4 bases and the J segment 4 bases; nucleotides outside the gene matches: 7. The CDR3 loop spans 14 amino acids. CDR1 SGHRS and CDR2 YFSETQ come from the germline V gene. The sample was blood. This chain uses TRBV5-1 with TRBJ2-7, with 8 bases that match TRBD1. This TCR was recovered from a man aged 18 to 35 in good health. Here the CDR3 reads CASSPGTGGYEQYF. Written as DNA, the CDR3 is TGCGCCAGCAGCCCAGGGACAGGAGGGTACGAGCAGTACTTC.